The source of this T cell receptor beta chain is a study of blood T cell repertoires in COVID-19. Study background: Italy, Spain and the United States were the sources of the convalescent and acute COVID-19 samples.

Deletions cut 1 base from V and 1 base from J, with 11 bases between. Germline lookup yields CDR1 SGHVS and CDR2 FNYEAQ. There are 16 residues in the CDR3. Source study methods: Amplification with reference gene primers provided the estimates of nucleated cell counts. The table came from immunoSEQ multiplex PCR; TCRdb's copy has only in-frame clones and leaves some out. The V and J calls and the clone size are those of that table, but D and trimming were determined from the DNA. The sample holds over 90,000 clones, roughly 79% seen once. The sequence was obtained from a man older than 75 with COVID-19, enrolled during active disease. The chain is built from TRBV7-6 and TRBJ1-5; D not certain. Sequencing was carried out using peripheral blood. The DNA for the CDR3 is TGTGCCAGCAGCTTAGTGGTGCGGTTAAGCAATCAGCCCCAGCATTTT. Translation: CASSLVVRLSNQPQHF. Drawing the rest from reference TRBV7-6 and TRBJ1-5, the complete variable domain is GAGVSQSPRYKVTKRGQDVALRCDPISGHVSLYWYRQALGQGPEFLTYFNYEAQQDKSGLPNDRFSAERPEGSISTLTIQRTEQRDSAMYRCASSLVVRLSNQPQHFGDGTRLSIL.